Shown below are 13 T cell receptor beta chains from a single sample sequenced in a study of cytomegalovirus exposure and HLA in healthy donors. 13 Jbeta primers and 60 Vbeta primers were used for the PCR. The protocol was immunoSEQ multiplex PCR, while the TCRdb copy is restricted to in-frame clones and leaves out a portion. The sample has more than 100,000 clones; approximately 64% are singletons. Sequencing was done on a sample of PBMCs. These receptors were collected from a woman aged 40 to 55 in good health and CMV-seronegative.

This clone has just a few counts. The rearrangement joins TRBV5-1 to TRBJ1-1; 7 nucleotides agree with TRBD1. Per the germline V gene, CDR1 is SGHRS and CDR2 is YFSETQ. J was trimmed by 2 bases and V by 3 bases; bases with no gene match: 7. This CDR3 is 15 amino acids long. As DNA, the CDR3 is TGCGCCAGCAGCTCCGGACAGGTTAGCAACACTGAAGCTTTCTTT. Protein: CASSSGQVSNTEAFF.

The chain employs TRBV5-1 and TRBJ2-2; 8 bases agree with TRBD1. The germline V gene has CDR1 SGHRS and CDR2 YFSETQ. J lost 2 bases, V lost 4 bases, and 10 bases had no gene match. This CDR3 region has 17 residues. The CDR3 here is CASSLAPGQANTGELFF. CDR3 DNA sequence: TGCGCCAGCAGCCTTGCCCCGGGACAGGCAAACACCGGGGAGCTGTTTTTT. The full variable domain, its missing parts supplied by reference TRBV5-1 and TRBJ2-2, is KAGVTQTPRYLIKTRGQQVTLSCSPISGHRSVSWYQQTPGQGLQFLFEYFSETQRNKGNFPGRFSGRQFSNSRSEMNVSTLELGDSALYLCASSLAPGQANTGELFFGEGSRLTVL.

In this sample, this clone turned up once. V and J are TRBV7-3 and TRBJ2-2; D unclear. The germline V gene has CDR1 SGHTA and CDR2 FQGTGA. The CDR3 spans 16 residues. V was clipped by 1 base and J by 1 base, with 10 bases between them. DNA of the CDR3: TGTGCCAGCAGCTTAAGACTTACCAGGAACACCGGGGAGCTGTTTTTT. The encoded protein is CASSLRLTRNTGELFF.

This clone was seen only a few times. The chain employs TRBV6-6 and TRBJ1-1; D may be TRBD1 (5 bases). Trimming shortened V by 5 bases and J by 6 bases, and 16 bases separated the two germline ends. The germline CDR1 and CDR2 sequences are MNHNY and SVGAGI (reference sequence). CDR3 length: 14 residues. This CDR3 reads CASSDQGVRPEAFF. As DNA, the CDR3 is TGTGCCAGCAGTGACCAGGGTGTGAGGCCTGAAGCTTTCTTT.

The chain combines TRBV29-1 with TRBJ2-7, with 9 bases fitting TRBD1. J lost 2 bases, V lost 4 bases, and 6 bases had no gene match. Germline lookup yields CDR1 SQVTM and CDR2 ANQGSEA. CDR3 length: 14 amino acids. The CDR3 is CSVAGRTGAYEQYF. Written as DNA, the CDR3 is TGCAGCGTTGCAGGGCGGACAGGGGCCTACGAGCAGTACTTC.

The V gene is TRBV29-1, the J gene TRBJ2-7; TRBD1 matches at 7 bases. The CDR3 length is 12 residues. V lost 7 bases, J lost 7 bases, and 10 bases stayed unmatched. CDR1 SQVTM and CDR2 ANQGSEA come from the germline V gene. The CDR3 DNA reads TGCAGCGGCGGACAGGCGTCAGGAGAGCAGTACTTC. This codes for CSGGQASGEQYF.

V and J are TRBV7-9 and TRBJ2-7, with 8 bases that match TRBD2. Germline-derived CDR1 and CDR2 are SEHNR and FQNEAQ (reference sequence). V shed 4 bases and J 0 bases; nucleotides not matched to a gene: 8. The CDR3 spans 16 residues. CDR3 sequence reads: CASSSTRGGSSYEQYF. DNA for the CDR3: TGTGCCAGCAGCTCCACCCGGGGGGGGAGCTCCTACGAGCAGTACTTC.

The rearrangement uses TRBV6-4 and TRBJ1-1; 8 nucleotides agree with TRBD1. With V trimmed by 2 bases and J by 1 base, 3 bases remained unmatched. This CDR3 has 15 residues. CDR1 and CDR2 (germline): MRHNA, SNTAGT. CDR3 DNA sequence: TGTGCCAGCAGTGACACGGACAGGGCGAACACTGAAGCTTTCTTT. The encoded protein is CASSDTDRANTEAFF.

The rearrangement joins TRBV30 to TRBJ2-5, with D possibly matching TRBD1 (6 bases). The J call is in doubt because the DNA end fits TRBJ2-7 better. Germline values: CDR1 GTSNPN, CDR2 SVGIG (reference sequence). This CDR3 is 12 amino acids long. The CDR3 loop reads CAWSRDTYEQYF. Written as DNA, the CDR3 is TGTGCCTGGAGTCGGGACACCTACGAGCAGTACTTC.

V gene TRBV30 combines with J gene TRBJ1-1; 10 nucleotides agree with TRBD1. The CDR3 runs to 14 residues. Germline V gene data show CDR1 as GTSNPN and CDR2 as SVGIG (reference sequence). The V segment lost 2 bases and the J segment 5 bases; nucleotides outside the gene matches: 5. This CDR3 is CAWSPPGQGTEAFF. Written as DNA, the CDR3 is TGTGCCTGGAGTCCGCCGGGACAGGGGACTGAAGCTTTCTTT.

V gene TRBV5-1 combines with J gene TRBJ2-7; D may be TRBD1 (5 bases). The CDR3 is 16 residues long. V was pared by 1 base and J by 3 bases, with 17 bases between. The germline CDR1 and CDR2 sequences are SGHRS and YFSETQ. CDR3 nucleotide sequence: TGCGCCAGCAGCTTGCAGGCAGGGTCTGGTAACTACGAGCAGTACTTC. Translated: CASSLQAGSGNYEQYF.

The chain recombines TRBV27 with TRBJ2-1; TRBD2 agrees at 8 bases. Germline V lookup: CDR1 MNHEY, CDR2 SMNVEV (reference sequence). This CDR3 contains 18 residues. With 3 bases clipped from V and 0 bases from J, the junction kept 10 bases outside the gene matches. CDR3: CASSFRGGAVSSYNEQFF. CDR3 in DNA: TGTGCCAGCAGTTTCCGGGGGGGAGCGGTGAGCTCCTACAATGAGCAGTTCTTC.

CDR3 amino acids: CASSHRGAGYTF. CDR3 sequence (DNA): TGTGCCAGCAGCCACAGGGGGGCCGGCTACACCTTC. This chain links TRBV6-6 with TRBJ1-2, with 8 nucleotides matching TRBD1. V gave up 6 bases and J gave up 8 bases; unmatched junction bases: 5. The CDR3 has 12 residues. The germline gives CDR1 MNHNY, CDR2 SVGAGI (reference sequence).